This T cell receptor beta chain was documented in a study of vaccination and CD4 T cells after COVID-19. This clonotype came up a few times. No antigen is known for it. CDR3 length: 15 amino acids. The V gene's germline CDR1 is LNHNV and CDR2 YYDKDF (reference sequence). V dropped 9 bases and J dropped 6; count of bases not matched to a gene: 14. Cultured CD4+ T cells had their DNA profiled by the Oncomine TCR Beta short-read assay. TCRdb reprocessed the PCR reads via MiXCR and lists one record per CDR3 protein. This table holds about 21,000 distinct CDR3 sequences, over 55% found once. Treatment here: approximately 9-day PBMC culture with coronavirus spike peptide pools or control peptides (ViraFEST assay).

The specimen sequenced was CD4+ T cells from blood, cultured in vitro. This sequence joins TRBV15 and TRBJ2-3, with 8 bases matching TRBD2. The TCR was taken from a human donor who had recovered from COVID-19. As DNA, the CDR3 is TGTGCCACGGCGACCGGGAGGGTCTTCGGGGATACGCAGTATTTT. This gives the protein CATATGRVFGDTQYF. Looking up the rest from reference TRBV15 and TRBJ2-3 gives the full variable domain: DAMVIQNPRYQVTQFGKPVTLSCSQTLNHNVMYWYQQKSSQAPKLLFHYYDKDFNNEADTPDNFQSRRPNTSFCFLDIRSPGLGDTAMYLCATATGRVFGDTQYFGPGTRLTVL.